Listed below are T cell receptor beta chains from one sample, sequenced in a study of regulatory T cells in long-lasting Graves disease. MiXCR, applied by TCRdb to the multiplex PCR reads, yields one record per CDR3 protein. The sample lists 400,000 to 500,000 distinct CDR3 sequences, about 17% seen once, with around a tenth in the top ten. These data also formed part of another study, on T cells in Graves' hyperthyroidism and ophthalmopathy.

Sample: peripheral blood mononuclear cells (PBMCs), taken at new diagnosis, from a patient treated with antithyroid drugs. These receptors were collected from a woman between 25 and 40 years old with Graves disease. The CDR3 runs from the conserved cysteine through the conserved F or W. Fields, in order: CDR3 DNA, CDR3 protein, clone size, D gene, J gene, V gene. The D gene is left open where the match is weak. Rows may omit the clone size; those that give it use once, few, many or a size class.

CDR3 DNA: TGTGCCAGCAGCTTAACTAGGGAAGTCGAGCAGTACTTC; CDR3 protein: CASSLTREVEQYF; clone size: NA; D gene: NA; J gene: TRBJ2-7; V gene: TRBV7-2
CDR3 DNA: TGCGCCAGCAGCCAAGATAGGATGAGACGGCTGAACACTGAAGCTTTCTTT; CDR3 protein: CASSQDRMRRLNTEAFF; clone size: many; D gene: NA; J gene: TRBJ1-1; V gene: TRBV4-1
CDR3 DNA: TGTGCCAGCTTAAGCGGGGATCAGCCCCAGCATTTT; CDR3 protein: CASLSGDQPQHF; clone size: few; D gene: NA; J gene: TRBJ1-5; V gene: TRBV28
CDR3 DNA: TGTGCCAGCAGTTACTCCGGAGAAAGCGTGACGAATACGCAGTATTTT; CDR3 protein: CASSYSGESVTNTQYF; clone size: NA; D gene: NA; J gene: TRBJ2-3; V gene: TRBV6-5
CDR3 DNA: TGTGCCAGCGGGGGGGCGACGGAGTTCGCGAGGCAGTACTTC; CDR3 protein: CASGGATEFARQYF; clone size: NA; D gene: NA; J gene: TRBJ2-7; V gene: TRBV27
CDR3 DNA: TGCAGTGCTAGCCCTTTGGTAGGATTTAGCACAGATACGCAGTATTTT; CDR3 protein: CSASPLVGFSTDTQYF; clone size: many; D gene: NA; J gene: TRBJ2-3; V gene: TRBV20-1
CDR3 DNA: TGCGCCAGCGGAGCAGACAGGGGGAGCACTGAAGCTTTCTTT; CDR3 protein: CASGADRGSTEAFF; clone size: medium-sized; D gene: TRBD1; J gene: TRBJ1-1; V gene: TRBV5-1
CDR3 DNA: TGTGCCAGCAGTGAGACTGTAATCAACACAGATACGCAGTATTTT; CDR3 protein: CASSETVINTDTQYF; clone size: many; D gene: NA; J gene: TRBJ2-3; V gene: TRBV9
CDR3 DNA: TGTGCCAGCAGCTCTCGATCAACCGGGGAGCGGTTTTTT; CDR3 protein: CASSSRSTGERFF; clone size: NA; D gene: NA; J gene: TRBJ2-2; V gene: TRBV5-6
CDR3 DNA: TGTGCCAGCAGGCCCGGAGGGGGGGTAGCTAACTATGGCTACACCTTC; CDR3 protein: CASRPGGGVANYGYTF; clone size: few; D gene: NA; J gene: TRBJ1-2; V gene: TRBV27
CDR3 DNA: TGTGCCAGCAGACCCCCGGGACTAGCGGGAGGGAATCGGTATTTT; CDR3 protein: CASRPPGLAGGNRYF; clone size: NA; D gene: TRBD2; J gene: TRBJ2-3; V gene: TRBV28
CDR3 DNA: TGTGCCACCAGTGATATTATGGGGGTCCCCACTAATGAGCAGTTCTTC; CDR3 protein: CATSDIMGVPTNEQFF; clone size: many; D gene: NA; J gene: TRBJ2-1; V gene: TRBV24-1
CDR3 DNA: TGTGCCAGCGGACATGTCGGGGGCGGGGGCACAGATACGCAGTATTTT; CDR3 protein: CASGHVGGGGTDTQYF; clone size: NA; D gene: NA; J gene: TRBJ2-3; V gene: TRBV7-2